This T cell receptor beta chain originates from a study of blood T cell repertoires in COVID-19 (dated by TCRdb to about 2020). Study-wide context: Collaborator samples came from the United States, Italy and Spain and covered acute and convalescent phases of COVID-19. Where HLA class I and class II types were available, the types were taken from metadata supplied by the sample provider, not from assay-based typing. The prospective study material was composed of cDNA or gDNA derived from T cells, B-cell-depleted T cells, or PBMCs. The sample metadata nearly always contained a de-identified subject ID, COVID-19 status, age in years and sex. The samples were drawn from two sources: the first 160 participants of the ongoing ImmuneRACE study, and approximately 1,300 subjects contributed by 6 global collaborators. Deeply sampled blood TCRbeta repertoires from subjects exposed to, actively infected with, or recovered from COVID-19 were included in the dataset. The repertoires were made available in a free public database intended to serve as a resource for research on the immune response to SARS-CoV-2.

Each collaborating institution followed its own protocols to collect whole blood in K2EDTA tubes. Collaborator samples were shipped for TCRbeta analysis as frozen whole blood, isolated PBMCs, or DNA extracted from either sample type. Comment on this clone: Its cognate antigen has yet to be identified. The input lacks base qualities; no much larger clone sits a single base away.

The junction carries 11 bases between V and J, which are trimmed by 2 bases and 1 base respectively. Including cysteine and phenylalanine, the CDR3 has 16 amino acids. This entry keeps only the CDR3 DNA: 48 bases, framed from base 1. The germline V gene yields SGHTA for CDR1 and FQGNSA for CDR2. Study-wide conclusions, independent of this receptor: The quantity of clinical and demographic metadata differed by source and by participant and was supplied without curation.

TCRbeta CDR3 regions were amplified from genomic DNA using the immunoSEQ Assay, a bias-controlled multiplex PCR. In the authors' own workflow: Nucleated cell counts per sample were estimated from amplification of reference gene primers within the assay. To quantify the absolute abundance of each unique TCRbeta CDR3 rearrangement, sequence reads were collapsed and filtered. For each sample, productive Simpson clonality was calculated by taking the square root of Simpson's diversity index across productive rearrangements. As stored in TCRdb, this immuneACCESS dataset retains in-frame rearrangements with V and J assigned. A fraction of the clones does not appear; measured against another copy, unresolved V genes explain less than half of the discrepancy, and the remainder lacks a known reason. The DNA was the basis for D and trimming; V, J and clone size are from that table. This sample is represented by 45,000 to 65,000 clones; 90% of them were singletons. The top ten clones comprise about 3% of the sample.

The chain was built from TRBV7-2 and TRBJ2-2; the best D guess is TRBD1, with 6 bases matching. The source of this sequence is a human donor in a cohort sampled during active COVID-19. What was sequenced was peripheral blood. At the DNA level, the sequence is TGTGCCAGCAGCTTACAGGGGCACGAGAACACCGGGGAGCTGTTTTTT. This yields the protein CASSLQGHENTGELFF.